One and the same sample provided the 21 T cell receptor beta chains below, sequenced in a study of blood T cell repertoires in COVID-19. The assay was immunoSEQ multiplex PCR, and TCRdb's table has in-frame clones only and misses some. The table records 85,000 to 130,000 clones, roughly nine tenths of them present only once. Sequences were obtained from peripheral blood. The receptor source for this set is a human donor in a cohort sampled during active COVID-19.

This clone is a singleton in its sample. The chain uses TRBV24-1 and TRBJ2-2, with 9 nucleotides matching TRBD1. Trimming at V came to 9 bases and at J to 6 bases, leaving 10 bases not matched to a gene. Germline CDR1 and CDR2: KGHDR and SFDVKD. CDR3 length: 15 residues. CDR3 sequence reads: CATHPGTGNPGELFF. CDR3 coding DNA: TGTGCCACCCATCCCGGGACAGGGAATCCCGGGGAGCTGTTTTTT.

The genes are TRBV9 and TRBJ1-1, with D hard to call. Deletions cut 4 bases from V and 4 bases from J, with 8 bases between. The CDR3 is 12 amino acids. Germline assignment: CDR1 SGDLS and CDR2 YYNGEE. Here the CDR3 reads CASSPDRTEAFF. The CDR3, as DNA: TGTGCCAGCAGCCCAGATCGCACTGAAGCTTTCTTT.

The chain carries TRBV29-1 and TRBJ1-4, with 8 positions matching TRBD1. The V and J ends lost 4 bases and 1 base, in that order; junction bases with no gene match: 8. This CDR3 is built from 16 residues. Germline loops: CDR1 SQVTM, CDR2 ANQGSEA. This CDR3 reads CSVGALDRGTNEKLFF. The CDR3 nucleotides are TGCAGCGTTGGAGCCCTCGACAGGGGAACTAATGAAAAACTGTTTTTT.

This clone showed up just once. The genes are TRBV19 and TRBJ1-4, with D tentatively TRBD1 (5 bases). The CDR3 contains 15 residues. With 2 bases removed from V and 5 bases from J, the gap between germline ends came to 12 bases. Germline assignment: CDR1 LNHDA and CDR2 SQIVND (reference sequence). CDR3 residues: CASSITGRVNEKLFF. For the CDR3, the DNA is TGTGCCAGTAGTATAACGGGCAGGGTAAATGAAAAACTGTTTTTT. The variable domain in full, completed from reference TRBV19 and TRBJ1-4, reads DGGITQSPKYLFRKEGQNVTLSCEQNLNHDAMYWYRQDPGQGLRLIYYSQIVNDFQKGDIAEGYSVSREKKESFPLTVTSAQKNPTAFYLCASSITGRVNEKLFFGSGTQLSVL.

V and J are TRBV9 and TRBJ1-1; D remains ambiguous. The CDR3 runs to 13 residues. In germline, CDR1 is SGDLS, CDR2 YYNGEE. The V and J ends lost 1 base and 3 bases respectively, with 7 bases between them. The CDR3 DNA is TGTGCCAGCAGCGTAATGCCAGACACTGAAGCTTTCTTT. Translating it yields CASSVMPDTEAFF.

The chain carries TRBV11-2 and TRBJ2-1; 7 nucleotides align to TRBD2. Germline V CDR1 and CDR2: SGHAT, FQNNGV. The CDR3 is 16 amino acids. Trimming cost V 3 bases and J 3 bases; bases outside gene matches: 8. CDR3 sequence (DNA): TGTGCCAGCAGCTTGTGGGGGGGAGTCGACTACAATGAGCAGTTCTTC. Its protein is CASSLWGGVDYNEQFF. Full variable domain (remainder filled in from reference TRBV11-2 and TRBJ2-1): EAGVAQSPRYKIIEKRQSVAFWCNPISGHATLYWYQQILGQGPKLLIQFQNNGVVDDSQLPKDRFSAERLKGVDSTLKIQPAKLEDSAVYLCASSLWGGVDYNEQFFGPGTRLTVL.

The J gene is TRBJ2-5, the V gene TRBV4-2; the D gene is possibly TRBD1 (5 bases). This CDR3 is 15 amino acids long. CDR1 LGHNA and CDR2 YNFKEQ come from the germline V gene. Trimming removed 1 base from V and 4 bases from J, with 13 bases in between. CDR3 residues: CASSQGGFRGETQYF. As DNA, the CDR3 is TGTGCCAGCAGCCAAGGGGGCTTTCGAGGAGAGACCCAGTACTTC.

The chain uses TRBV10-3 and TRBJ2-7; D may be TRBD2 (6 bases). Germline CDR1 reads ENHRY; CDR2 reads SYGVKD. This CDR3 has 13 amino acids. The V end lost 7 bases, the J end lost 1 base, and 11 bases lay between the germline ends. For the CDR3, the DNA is TGTGCCATCAACGGCGGGACGTCCTACGAGCAGTACTTC. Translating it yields CAINGGTSYEQYF.

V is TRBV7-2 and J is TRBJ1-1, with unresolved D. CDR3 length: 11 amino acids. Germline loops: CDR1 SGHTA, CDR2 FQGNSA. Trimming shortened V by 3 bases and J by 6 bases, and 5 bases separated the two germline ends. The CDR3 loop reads CASSLGSEAFF. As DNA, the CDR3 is TGTGCCAGCAGCTTGGGCTCTGAAGCTTTCTTT.

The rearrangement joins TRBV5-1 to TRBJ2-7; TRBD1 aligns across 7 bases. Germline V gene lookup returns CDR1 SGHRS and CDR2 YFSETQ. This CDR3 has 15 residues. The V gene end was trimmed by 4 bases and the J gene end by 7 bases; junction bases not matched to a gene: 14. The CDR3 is CASSHRRGPSEEQYF. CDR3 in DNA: TGCGCCAGCAGCCACCGTAGGGGGCCATCGGAGGAGCAGTACTTC.

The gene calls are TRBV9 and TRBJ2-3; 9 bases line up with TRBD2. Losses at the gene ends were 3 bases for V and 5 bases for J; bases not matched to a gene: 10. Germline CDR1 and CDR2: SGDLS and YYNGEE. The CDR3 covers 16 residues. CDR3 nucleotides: TGTGCCAGCAGCGCCTTCGGGACTAGCTACTTAGATACGCAGTATTTT. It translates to CASSAFGTSYLDTQYF.

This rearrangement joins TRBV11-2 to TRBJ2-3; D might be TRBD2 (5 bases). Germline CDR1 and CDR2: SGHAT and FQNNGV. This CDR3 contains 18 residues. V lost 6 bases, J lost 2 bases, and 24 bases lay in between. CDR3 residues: CASSSFAEALASTDTQYF. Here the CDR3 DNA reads TGTGCCAGCAGTTCTTTCGCAGAGGCCCTAGCTTCCACAGATACGCAGTATTTT.

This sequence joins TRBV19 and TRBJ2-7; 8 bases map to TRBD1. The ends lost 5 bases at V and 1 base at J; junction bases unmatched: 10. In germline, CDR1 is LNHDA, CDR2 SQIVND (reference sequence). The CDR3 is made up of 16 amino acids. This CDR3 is CASSVGQGTLSYEQYF. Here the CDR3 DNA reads TGTGCCAGTAGTGTCGGACAGGGTACCCTTTCCTACGAGCAGTACTTC.

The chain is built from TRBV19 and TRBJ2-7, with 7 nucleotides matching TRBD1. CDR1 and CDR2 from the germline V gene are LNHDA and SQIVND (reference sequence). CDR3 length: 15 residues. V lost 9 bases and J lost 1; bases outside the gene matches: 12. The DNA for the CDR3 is TGTGCCAGCAGTTTTAAGGGGGCCTTATCCTACGAGCAGTACTTC. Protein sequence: CASSFKGALSYEQYF.

The CDR3 region has the DNA TGTGCCAGCAGCCAGGGTGAATACGAGCAGTACTTC. Amino acid sequence: CASSQGEYEQYF. The chain is built from TRBV5-6 and TRBJ2-7; possibly TRBD1 for D (5 bases). The germline CDR1 and CDR2 sequences are SGHDT and YYEEEE. The CDR3 is made up of 12 amino acids. With 4 bases removed from V and 4 bases from J, the gap between germline ends came to 9 bases.

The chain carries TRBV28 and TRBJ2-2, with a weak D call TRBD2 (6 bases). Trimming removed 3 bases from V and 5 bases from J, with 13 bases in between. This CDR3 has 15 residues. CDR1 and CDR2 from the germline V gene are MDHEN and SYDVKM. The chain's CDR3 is CASSFSLEGTGELFF. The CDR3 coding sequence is TGTGCCAGCAGTTTTAGTCTGGAGGGAACCGGGGAGCTGTTTTTT. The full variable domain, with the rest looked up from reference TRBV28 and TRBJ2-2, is DVKVTQSSRYLVKRTGEKVFLECVQDMDHENMFWYRQDPGLGLRLIYFSYDVKMKEKGDIPEGYSVSREKKERFSLILESASTNQTSMYLCASSFSLEGTGELFFGEGSRLTVL.

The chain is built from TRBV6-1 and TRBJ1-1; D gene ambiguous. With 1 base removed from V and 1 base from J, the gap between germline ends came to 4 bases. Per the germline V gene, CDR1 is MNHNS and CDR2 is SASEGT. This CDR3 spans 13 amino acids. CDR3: CASSEGQNTEAFF. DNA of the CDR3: TGTGCCAGCAGTGAAGGGCAGAACACTGAAGCTTTCTTT.

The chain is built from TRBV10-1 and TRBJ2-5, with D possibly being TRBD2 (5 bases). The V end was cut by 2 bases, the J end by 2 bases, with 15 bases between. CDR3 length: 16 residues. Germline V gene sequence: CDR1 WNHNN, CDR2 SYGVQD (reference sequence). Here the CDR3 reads CASSEEGTSAQETQYF. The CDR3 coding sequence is TGCGCCAGCAGTGAGGAGGGAACCAGCGCACAAGAGACCCAGTACTTC.

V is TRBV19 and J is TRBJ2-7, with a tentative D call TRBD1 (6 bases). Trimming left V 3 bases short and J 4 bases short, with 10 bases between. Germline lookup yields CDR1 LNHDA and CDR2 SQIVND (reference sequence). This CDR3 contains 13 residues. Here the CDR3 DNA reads TGTGCCAGTAGTATTAATACAGGGTACGAGCAGTACTTC. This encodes CASSINTGYEQYF.

This CDR3 is CASSDYVSGRAADTQYF. The CDR3 nucleotides are TGTGCCAGCAGTGATTACGTTAGCGGGAGGGCCGCAGATACGCAGTATTTT. The genes are TRBV6-2 or TRBV6-3 and TRBJ2-3, with TRBD2 matching 11 bases. Looked up from germline, CDR1 is MNHEY and CDR2 is SVGEGT. The CDR3 runs to 17 residues. V dropped 5 bases and J dropped 4; count of bases not matched to a gene: 11.

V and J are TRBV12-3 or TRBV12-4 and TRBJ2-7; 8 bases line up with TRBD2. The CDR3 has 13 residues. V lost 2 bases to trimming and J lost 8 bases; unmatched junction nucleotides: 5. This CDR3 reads CASSLTGTSKQYF. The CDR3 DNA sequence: TGTGCCAGCAGTTTAACCGGGACTAGTAAGCAGTACTTC.